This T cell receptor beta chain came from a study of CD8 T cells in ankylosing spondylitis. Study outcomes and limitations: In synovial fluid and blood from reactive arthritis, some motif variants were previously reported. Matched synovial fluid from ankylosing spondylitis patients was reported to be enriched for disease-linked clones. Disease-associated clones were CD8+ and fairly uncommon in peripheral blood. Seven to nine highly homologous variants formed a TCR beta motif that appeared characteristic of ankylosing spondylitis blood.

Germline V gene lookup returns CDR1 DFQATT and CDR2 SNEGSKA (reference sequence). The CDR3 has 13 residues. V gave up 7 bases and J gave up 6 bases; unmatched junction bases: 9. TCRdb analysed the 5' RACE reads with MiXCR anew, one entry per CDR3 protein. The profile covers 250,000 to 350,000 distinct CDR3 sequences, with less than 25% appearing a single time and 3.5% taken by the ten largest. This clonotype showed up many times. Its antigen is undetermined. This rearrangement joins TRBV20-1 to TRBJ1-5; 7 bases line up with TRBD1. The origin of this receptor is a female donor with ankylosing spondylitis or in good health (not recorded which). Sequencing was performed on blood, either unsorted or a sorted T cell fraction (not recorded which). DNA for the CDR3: TGCAGTGTCCGGTCACAGGGGACTCAGCCCCAGCATTTT. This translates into CSVRSQGTQPQHF.